One sample yielded the 30 T cell receptor beta chains listed below, sequenced in a study of cytotoxic CD8 clonotypes in ibrutinib-treated CLL. Method: immunoSEQ multiplex PCR; TCRdb's copy keeps in-frame clones and lacks some. The sample shows 250,000 to 350,000 clones, 70% to 80% of them seen only once. The sequencing used PBMCs, collected at disease progression, from a patient treated with ibrutinib. The receptors here all came from a human donor with chronic lymphocytic leukemia.

This chain links TRBV29-1 with TRBJ2-7; the D gene is possibly TRBD2 (6 bases). Between the trimmed V and J ends, which lost 8 bases and 5 bases, there was a span of 31 bases. Germline assignment: CDR1 SQVTM and CDR2 ANQGSEA. CDR3 length: 17 residues. The CDR3 DNA is TGCAGCCCAAAGACTCAAACCCCGGGAGAAGTAATAGACGAGCAGTACTTC. It specifies CSPKTQTPGEVIDEQYF.

The chain recombines TRBV6-5 with TRBJ1-4; the D gene is possibly TRBD1 (6 bases). Germline CDR1 and CDR2: MNHEY and SVGAGI. The CDR3 has 14 amino acids. Trimming left V 4 bases short and J 8 bases short, with 14 bases between. The CDR3, as DNA: TGTGCCAGCAGTTCCGTCGCGAGGGGGGAAAAACTGTTTTTT. Translation: CASSSVARGEKLFF.

This chain uses TRBV29-1 with TRBJ1-2; the D is unclear. V lost 4 bases to trimming and J lost 1 base, with 7 bases between them. The CDR3 totals 12 residues. CDR1 is SQVTM, CDR2 ANQGSEA, per germline. The CDR3 reads CSVGTFNYGYTF. CDR3 in DNA: TGCAGCGTTGGCACATTTAACTATGGCTACACCTTC.

The chain employs TRBV18 and TRBJ1-1; 9 nucleotides match TRBD1. The CDR3 totals 15 residues. The J segment lost 6 bases and the V segment lost 3 bases, leaving 8 bases of the junction unmatched. Germline V lookup: CDR1 KGHSH, CDR2 LQKENI. CDR3 sequence: CASSPAGTGWAEAFF. In nucleotides, the CDR3 is TGTGCCAGCTCACCGGCCGGGACAGGGTGGGCTGAAGCTTTCTTT. Supplemented by reference TRBV18 and TRBJ1-1, the full variable domain reads NAGVMQNPRHLVRRRGQEARLRCSPMKGHSHVYWYRQLPEEGLKFMVYLQKENIIDESGMPKERFSAEFPKEGPSILRIQQVVRGDSAAYFCASSPAGTGWAEAFFGQGTRLTVV.

The rearrangement links TRBV5-8 to TRBJ2-5; D is possibly TRBD1 (5 bases). The CDR3 is 13 amino acids. V shed 7 bases and J shed 4 bases, with 14 bases lying between them. Germline values: CDR1 SGHTS, CDR2 YDEGEE. CDR3 protein: CASFDSPVETQYF. As DNA, the CDR3 is TGTGCCAGCTTCGACAGTCCAGTAGAGACCCAGTACTTC.

V is TRBV7-6 and J is TRBJ2-5; the match to TRBD2 covers 11 bases. Trimming took 5 bases from V and 4 from J; bases not matched to a gene: 9. Germline V lookup: CDR1 SGHVS, CDR2 FNYEAQ. This CDR3 comprises 16 residues. Here the CDR3 DNA reads TGTGCCAGCAGCGAGAATAGCGGGAGGGCCGGAGAGACCCAGTACTTC. Its translation: CASSENSGRAGETQYF.

This chain joins TRBV9 and TRBJ2-3; a possible D gene is TRBD2 (5 bases). V lost 7 bases and J lost 2, with 17 bases in between. Germline V CDR1 and CDR2: SGDLS, YYNGEE. This CDR3 comprises 15 residues. CDR3 coding DNA: TGTGCCAGCTCGTGGTCAACTAGACCCACAGATACGCAGTATTTT. This translates into CASSWSTRPTDTQYF.

The chain uses TRBV28 and TRBJ2-7; 9 nucleotides align to TRBD2. The germline gives CDR1 MDHEN, CDR2 SYDVKM. The length of the CDR3 is 16 residues. Trimming took 3 bases from V and 3 from J; bases not matched to a gene: 9. The CDR3 is CASSFVPREGHYEQYF. The CDR3 bases are TGTGCCAGCAGTTTTGTACCGCGGGAGGGCCACTACGAGCAGTACTTC. Together with reference TRBV28 and TRBJ2-7, the CDR3 gives the full variable domain: DVKVTQSSRYLVKRTGEKVFLECVQDMDHENMFWYRQDPGLGLRLIYFSYDVKMKEKGDIPEGYSVSREKKERFSLILESASTNQTSMYLCASSFVPREGHYEQYFGPGTRLTVT.

The chain links TRBV5-8 to TRBJ1-5, with D unresolved. V lost 5 bases, J lost 0 bases, and 24 bases lay in between. This CDR3 spans 19 amino acids. The germline V gene has CDR1 SGHTS and CDR2 YDEGEE. The CDR3 here is CASSRKSSTLTYSNQPQHF. In DNA, the CDR3 is TGTGCCAGCAGTCGGAAATCGTCCACACTTACCTATAGCAATCAGCCCCAGCATTTT.

The chain recombines TRBV27 with TRBJ2-7; D remains ambiguous. The CDR3 sequence is 15 residues long. The V end lost 3 bases, the J end lost 7 bases, and 19 bases lay between the germline ends. Germline V gene lookup returns CDR1 MNHEY and CDR2 SMNVEV (reference sequence). The CDR3 DNA is TGTGCCAGCAGTTTGGACCCGAGACGGGTTTGGGAGCAGTACTTC. Protein: CASSLDPRRVWEQYF.

This clone was recorded only once. The chain links TRBV4-1 to TRBJ1-5, with D unclear. The CDR3 extends over 14 amino acids. Trimming stripped 1 base from V and 9 bases from J, with 13 bases between. Germline V CDR1 and CDR2: MGHRA, YSYEKL. The CDR3 region is CASSQGEGKGPQHF. CDR3 bases: TGCGCCAGCAGCCAAGGGGAAGGGAAAGGGCCCCAGCATTTT.

The chain combines TRBV5-6 with TRBJ2-5; TRBD2 agrees at 7 bases. Germline CDR1 is SGHDT and CDR2 is YYEEEE. This CDR3 has 17 residues. V lost 0 bases, J lost 3 bases, and 11 bases stayed unmatched. The CDR3 sequence is CASSLAKRGRIKETQYF. For the CDR3, the DNA is TGTGCCAGCAGCTTGGCAAAGCGGGGCCGGATAAAAGAGACCCAGTACTTC.

In this sample, this clone turned up a few times. V usage is TRBV7-8 and J usage is TRBJ2-7; D unclear. Germline V gives CDR1 SGHVS, CDR2 FQNEAQ. V was cut by 4 bases and J by 3 bases, with 7 bases left in between. CDR3 length: 12 residues. The CDR3 sequence is CASSSDLYEQYF. CDR3 coding DNA: TGTGCCAGCAGCTCCGACCTCTACGAGCAGTACTTC.

This chain connects TRBV4-3 to TRBJ2-7, with 7 bases fitting TRBD2. The germline V gene has CDR1 LGHNA and CDR2 YSLEER. The CDR3 totals 14 residues. The V gene end was trimmed by 4 bases and the J gene end by 0 bases; junction bases not matched to a gene: 3. The CDR3 region is CASSPGDYSYEQYF. The CDR3 DNA reads TGCGCCAGCAGCCCCGGGGACTACTCCTACGAGCAGTACTTC.

The CDR3 sequence is CASDQGVDQPQHF. Here the CDR3 DNA reads TGTGCCAGCGATCAGGGGGTTGATCAGCCCCAGCATTTT. This rearrangement joins TRBV2 to TRBJ1-5; 7 nucleotides align to TRBD1. The CDR3 is 13 amino acids. V shed 8 bases and J 5 bases; nucleotides not matched to a gene: 6. Germline CDR1 and CDR2: SNHLY and FYNNEI.

The CDR3 sequence is CASSVAGGPGTQYF. CDR3 nucleotide sequence: TGTGCCAGCAGCGTAGCGGGGGGGCCTGGTACGCAGTATTTT. The chain couples TRBV9 to TRBJ2-3, with 8 bases that match TRBD2. Germline loops: CDR1 SGDLS, CDR2 YYNGEE. The CDR3 is 14 residues long. V gave up 0 bases and J gave up 8 bases; unmatched junction bases: 5.

V usage is TRBV19 and J usage is TRBJ1-5, with unresolved D. The V gene lost 5 bases and the J gene lost 2 bases, with 13 bases spanning the gap. Germline CDR1 and CDR2: LNHDA and SQIVND (reference sequence). CDR3 length: 15 residues. The CDR3, as DNA: TGTGCCAGTAGTTGGTACGGTAGGGGCAATCAGCCCCAGCATTTT. Amino acids: CASSWYGRGNQPQHF.

The rearrangement uses TRBV6-6 and TRBJ1-2, with TRBD1 as a possible D gene (6 bases). The CDR3 spans 15 residues. Germline CDR1 MNHNY, CDR2 SVGAGI (reference sequence). Trimming pared 4 bases from V and 1 base from J, leaving 13 bases between. CDR3 nucleotide sequence: TGTGCCAGCAGTTGGCGGACAGCAAGTAACTATGGCTACACCTTC. It translates to CASSWRTASNYGYTF.

V is TRBV7-6 and J is TRBJ2-1; weak D call: TRBD2 (6 bases). The CDR3 runs to 13 residues. Germline CDR1 SGHVS, CDR2 FNYEAQ. Trimming shortened V by 5 bases and J by 4 bases, and 9 bases separated the two germline ends. The CDR3 coding sequence is TGTGCCAGCAGCCGCGGGATGTACAATGAGCAGTTCTTC. Translation gives CASSRGMYNEQFF.

The chain couples TRBV18 to TRBJ2-7; maybe TRBD1 (6 bases). The germline V gene encodes CDR1 KGHSH and CDR2 LQKENI. This CDR3 spans 12 amino acids. Trimming took off 11 bases at V and 2 bases at J, with 13 bases between the two ends. This chain's CDR3 is CASRDTTYEQYF. CDR3 nucleotide sequence: TGTGCCTCCCGGGACACCACCTACGAGCAGTACTTC.

V and J are TRBV4-1 and TRBJ2-7; TRBD1 matches 7 bases. CDR3 length: 15 amino acids. Germline values: CDR1 MGHRA, CDR2 YSYEKL. V lost 1 base and J lost 4; bases outside the gene matches: 7. This CDR3 reads CASSQVGRGIYEQYF. DNA of the CDR3: TGCGCCAGCAGCCAAGTCGGCAGGGGGATATACGAGCAGTACTTC.

The J gene is TRBJ1-4, the V gene TRBV2, with 8 nucleotides matching TRBD1. The CDR3 loop spans 14 amino acids. Germline CDR1 is SNHLY and CDR2 is FYNNEI. Unmatched junction bases numbered 7, after V lost 5 bases and J lost 8 bases. Here the CDR3 reads CASSPDRVAEKLFF. CDR3 nucleotides: TGTGCCAGCAGTCCGGACAGGGTCGCGGAAAAACTGTTTTTT. Filled out from reference TRBV2 and TRBJ1-4, the complete variable domain reads EPEVTQTPSHQVTQMGQEVILRCVPISNHLYFYWYRQILGQKVEFLVSFYNNEISEKSEIFDDQFSVERPDGSNFTLKIRSTKLEDSAMYFCASSPDRVAEKLFFGSGTQLSVL.

The chain employs TRBV13 and TRBJ2-1; TRBD2 agrees at 9 bases. V was pared by 6 bases and J by 8 bases, with 5 bases of the junction left unmatched. CDR3 length: 13 residues. Per the germline V gene, CDR1 is PRHDT and CDR2 is FYEKMQ (reference sequence). CDR3 nucleotides: TGTGCCAGCAGGTCCGGGACTAGCCATGAGCAGTTCTTC. It encodes CASRSGTSHEQFF.

This clone has only a few counts. V and J are TRBV5-4 and TRBJ1-6; 7 bases match TRBD1. There are 14 residues in the CDR3. Germline CDR1 reads SGHNT; CDR2 reads YYREEE (reference sequence). The V gene end was trimmed by 4 bases and the J gene end by 6 bases; junction bases not matched to a gene: 4. As DNA, the CDR3 is TGTGCCAGCAGCGATACAGGGGCTAATTCACCCCTCCACTTT. The encoded protein is CASSDTGANSPLHF.

This clone has a single count. The rearrangement joins TRBV19 to TRBJ2-7, with 11 bases lining up with TRBD2. CDR3 length: 16 amino acids. The ends lost 3 bases at V and 2 bases at J; junction bases unmatched: 6. CDR1 and CDR2 (germline): LNHDA, SQIVND (reference sequence). CDR3 nucleotides: TGTGCCAGTAGTATTAAGGCTAGCGGGAGGACCTACGAGCAGTACTTC. This gives the protein CASSIKASGRTYEQYF.

The chain is built from TRBV5-1 and TRBJ2-7; TRBD1 matches 7 bases. V shed 4 bases and J 1 base; nucleotides not matched to a gene: 5. The CDR3 length is 14 residues. Per germline, CDR1 SGHRS and CDR2 YFSETQ. CDR3 protein: CASSATGFSYEQYF. The DNA of the CDR3 is TGCGCCAGCAGCGCGACAGGGTTTTCCTACGAGCAGTACTTC.

This rearrangement joins TRBV9 to TRBJ2-7; D is undetermined. Per germline, CDR1 SGDLS and CDR2 YYNGEE. V lost 2 bases, J lost 0 bases, and 9 bases lay in between. The CDR3 runs to 14 residues. CDR3 sequence reads: CASSVALSSYEQYF. CDR3 DNA: TGTGCCAGCAGCGTGGCCCTAAGCTCCTACGAGCAGTACTTC.

This clone has only one observation. The rearrangement uses TRBV5-5 and TRBJ2-5, with D unresolved. V gave up 0 bases and J gave up 3 bases, with 9 bases separating them. Germline lookup yields CDR1 SGHKS and CDR2 YYEKEE (reference sequence). The CDR3 has 14 amino acids. CDR3 loop: CASSLVAQKETQYF. CDR3 in DNA: TGTGCCAGCAGCTTGGTAGCTCAGAAAGAGACCCAGTACTTC.

The gene calls are TRBV4-1 and TRBJ2-7; the match to TRBD1 covers 7 bases. CDR1 is MGHRA and CDR2 is YSYEKL in the germline V gene. Germline trimming cut 0 bases from V and 3 bases from J; bases unmatched to any gene: 5. The CDR3 has 15 amino acids. Written as DNA, the CDR3 is TGCGCCAGCAGCCAAGAGGACAGGACCGGCTACGAGCAGTACTTC. It yields the protein CASSQEDRTGYEQYF.

The chain employs TRBV29-1 and TRBJ1-1; D is perhaps TRBD1 (5 bases). The V and J ends lost 2 bases and 1 base respectively, with 20 bases between them. Germline-derived CDR1 and CDR2 are SQVTM and ANQGSEA. The CDR3 spans 17 residues. The CDR3 DNA sequence: TGCAGCGTTGAACCTCGTTTCGGGACCAAGGGGAACACTGAAGCTTTCTTT. Translating it yields CSVEPRFGTKGNTEAFF.